Below are 21 T cell receptor beta chains sequenced from a single sample in a study of T cell repertoires in cytomegalovirus infection. TCRdb called the reads again in MiXCR, with one record for every CDR3 protein. The sample includes under 500,000 distinct CDR3 sequences, about 42% of them seen just once. Their antigen targets remain unknown. The input for sequencing was cultured PBMCs, taken from culture after CMV antigen stimulation. The receptors were sampled from a human donor in good health (CMV status not recorded). Some clones in this sample may be carry-over from other donors' samples.

This clonotype came up a few times. CDR3 loop: CASSMGLTGETQYF. CDR3 bases: TGTGCCAGCAGTATGGGACTCACCGGAGAGACCCAGTACTTC. This chain links TRBV12-3 or TRBV12-4 with TRBJ2-5; D perhaps matches TRBD2 (6 bases). The CDR3 consists of 14 residues. Trimming stripped 5 bases from V and 4 bases from J, with 14 bases between.

This chain uses TRBV12-5 with TRBJ1-2, with TRBD1 matching 7 bases. The germline V gene encodes CDR1 LGHNT and CDR2 FRNRAP. J gave up 4 bases and V 6 bases, and 5 bases lay outside the gene matches. The CDR3 totals 13 residues. The CDR3 nucleotides read TGTGCTAGTGGCCCACAGGGGCCCTATGGCTACACCTTC. It encodes CASGPQGPYGYTF.

The chain uses TRBV7-2 and TRBJ2-1; a weak D match, TRBD1 (6 bases). The V end lost 8 bases, the J end lost 5 bases, and 13 bases lay between the germline ends. The length of the CDR3 is 13 residues. Germline CDR1 SGHTA, CDR2 FQGNSA. Written as DNA, the CDR3 is TGTGCCAGCCAGGGGTTTCGGGACAATGAGCAGTTCTTC. Protein: CASQGFRDNEQFF.

This clonotype was counted many times. The chain carries TRBV7-8 and TRBJ2-1; no clear D. This CDR3 has 16 amino acids. CDR1 and CDR2 from the germline V gene are SGHVS and FQNEAQ. Trimming left V 1 base short and J 8 bases short, with 18 bases between. The CDR3 bases are TGTGCCAGCAGCTTAGGAGTACTACAAGGTTGGGATGAGCAGTTCTTC. Translated, it gives CASSLGVLQGWDEQFF.

This chain joins TRBV7-9 and TRBJ1-2; 9 bases align to TRBD1. This CDR3 has 16 amino acids. Germline V gene lookup returns CDR1 SEHNR and CDR2 FQNEAQ (reference sequence). V dropped 3 bases and J dropped 8; count of bases not matched to a gene: 13. This chain's CDR3 is CASSFDPQGALMGYTF. CDR3 sequence (DNA): TGTGCCAGCAGCTTTGACCCACAGGGGGCGTTAATGGGCTACACCTTC.

This chain uses TRBV11-2 with TRBJ1-3, with D possibly being TRBD1 (6 bases). Trimming stripped 9 bases from V and 3 bases from J, with 9 bases between. The CDR3 sequence is 12 residues long. The germline V gene has CDR1 SGHAT and CDR2 FQNNGV. CDR3 loop: CASRGFGNTIYF. The CDR3, as DNA: TGTGCCAGTAGGGGGTTTGGAAACACCATATATTTT.

The chain couples TRBV28 to TRBJ2-1; 12 bases agree with TRBD2. Losses at the gene ends were 5 bases for V and 4 bases for J; bases not matched to a gene: 6. The germline gives CDR1 MDHEN, CDR2 SYDVKM. The length of the CDR3 is 16 residues. The CDR3 DNA follows: TGTGCCAGCAGTGCAACTAGCGGGGGGCCGTACAATGAGCAGTTCTTC. It is translated as CASSATSGGPYNEQFF.

This clonotype was seen a handful of times. The J gene is TRBJ2-7, the V gene TRBV11-2, with a possible D match to TRBD2 (7 bases). The CDR3 extends over 19 amino acids. Germline lookup yields CDR1 SGHAT and CDR2 FQNNGV. V lost 8 bases and J 0 bases, leaving 29 bases between the germline ends. The CDR3 nucleotides read TGTGCCAGCCTCGGGTTCGTCGTTTTTAGGGGGGGGAGCTCCTACGAGCAGTACTTC. Amino acids: CASLGFVVFRGGSSYEQYF.

The rearrangement uses TRBV27 and TRBJ1-6; D might be TRBD1 (6 bases). The germline gives CDR1 MNHEY, CDR2 SMNVEV (reference sequence). The V end lost 7 bases, the J end lost 7 bases, and 17 bases lay between the germline ends. The CDR3 has 15 residues. Written as DNA, the CDR3 is TGTGCCAGCAACCAAGACAGGTCGGCAAATTCACCCCTCCACTTT. Residues: CASNQDRSANSPLHF.

The chain carries TRBV7-2 and TRBJ2-7; 11 nucleotides agree with TRBD1. Germline trimming cut 5 bases from V and 5 bases from J; bases unmatched to any gene: 8. The germline gives CDR1 SGHTA, CDR2 FQGNSA. The CDR3 extends over 15 amino acids. The CDR3 reads CASSPDRGLKDEQYF. The CDR3 DNA reads TGTGCCAGCAGCCCGGACAGGGGGCTAAAAGACGAGCAGTACTTC.

This clonotype was seen a handful of times. The chain joins TRBV12-3 or TRBV12-4 to TRBJ2-7; 7 bases are shared with TRBD2. The CDR3 covers 15 residues. After removal of 0 bases from V and 5 bases from J, the junction contained 7 bases not matched to a gene. CDR3 residues: CASSLAGSGGDEQYF. The CDR3 bases are TGTGCCAGCAGTTTAGCTGGTTCTGGGGGGGACGAGCAGTACTTC.

V gene TRBV20-1 combines with J gene TRBJ1-5; no clear D. In germline, CDR1 is DFQATT, CDR2 SNEGSKA (reference sequence). This CDR3 comprises 14 residues. V lost 0 bases and J 7 bases, leaving 13 bases between the germline ends. CDR3 in amino acids: CSARDGEGAQPQHF. Here the CDR3 DNA reads TGCAGTGCTAGAGATGGGGAGGGTGCCCAGCCCCAGCATTTT.

V usage is TRBV6-1 and J usage is TRBJ2-7; D unresolved. Germline CDR1 and CDR2: MNHNS and SASEGT. V dropped 8 bases and J dropped 3 bases, with 14 bases sitting between them. The CDR3 consists of 13 residues. The CDR3 is CASVHPSYYEQYF. The CDR3 region has the DNA TGTGCCAGCGTACATCCCTCCTACTACGAGCAGTACTTC.

This chain links TRBV12-3 or TRBV12-4 with TRBJ1-1, with D maybe TRBD1 (6 bases). The V gene lost 6 bases and the J gene lost 0 bases, with 11 bases spanning the gap. The CDR3 length is 14 residues. CDR3 DNA: TGTGCCAGCAGAGCGGACAGCATGAACACTGAAGCTTTCTTT. Translating it yields CASRADSMNTEAFF.

This clonotype was picked up a small number of times. The CDR3 region has the DNA TGTGCCAGCAGACGCAAGACTAGCGGGAGTATCAATGAGCAGTTCTTC. Translation: CASRRKTSGSINEQFF. The chain combines TRBV6-1 with TRBJ2-1; 12 positions agree with TRBD2. CDR3 length equals 16 residues. Germline V CDR1 and CDR2: MNHNS, SASEGT. V trimming: 6 bases; J trimming: 6 bases; junction bases outside the gene matches: 9.

A few counts support this clonotype. The chain couples TRBV5-1 to TRBJ1-5; perhaps TRBD1 as D (6 bases). The germline V and J ends were trimmed by 4 bases and 5 bases, with 16 bases remaining between them. The CDR3 covers 15 residues. CDR1 is SGHRS, CDR2 YFSETQ, per germline. CDR3 nucleotide sequence: TGCGCCAGCAGCCCCGGCGGGGGGGGCGATCAGCCCCAGCATTTT. Translated, it gives CASSPGGGGDQPQHF.

This clonotype was seen a few times. The V gene is TRBV7-2, the J gene TRBJ1-5; no reliable D call. Germline CDR1 reads SGHTA; CDR2 reads FQGNSA. This CDR3 comprises 17 residues. The germline V and J ends were trimmed by 3 bases and 4 bases, with 19 bases remaining between them. DNA for the CDR3: TGTGCCAGCAGCTTGAGAGGGCCCGGGTATGGGAATCAGCCCCAGCATTTT. Protein: CASSLRGPGYGNQPQHF.

This clonotype was picked up a small number of times. The rearrangement joins TRBV7-2 to TRBJ2-7, with 7 bases lining up with TRBD2. This CDR3 contains 14 residues. J was trimmed by 3 bases and V by 6 bases; bases with no gene match: 8. Germline lookup yields CDR1 SGHTA and CDR2 FQGNSA. CDR3 coding DNA: TGTGCCAGCAGTACCCGCGGGGGAGACTACGAGCAGTACTTC. Translation gives CASSTRGGDYEQYF.

The chain couples TRBV12-3 or TRBV12-4 to TRBJ2-3, with 7 positions matching TRBD1. Trimming removed 3 bases from V and 1 base from J; junction bases left unmatched: 4. CDR3 length: 15 residues. The CDR3 sequence: CASSFVQGGTDTQYF. The CDR3 DNA follows: TGTGCCAGCAGTTTTGTCCAGGGGGGCACAGATACGCAGTATTTT.

This clonotype was found a few times. The rearrangement uses TRBV7-2 and TRBJ2-5; D ambiguous. The CDR3 extends over 16 amino acids. Germline V gene lookup returns CDR1 SGHTA and CDR2 FQGNSA. V was pared by 5 bases and J by 4 bases, with 20 bases between. In DNA, the CDR3 is TGTGCCAGCAGCCAAGACGGCAGGTCAATGGGAGAGACCCAGTACTTC. Translated: CASSQDGRSMGETQYF. Filled out from reference TRBV7-2 and TRBJ2-5, the complete variable domain reads GAGVSQSPSNKVTEKGKDVELRCDPISGHTALYWYRQSLGQGLEFLIYFQGNSAPDKSGLPSDRFSAERTGGSVSTLTIQRTQQEDSAVYLCASSQDGRSMGETQYFGPGTRLLVL.

The J gene is TRBJ2-1, the V gene TRBV20-1; D gene unclear. Trimming left V 5 bases short and J 4 bases short, with 18 bases between. Germline CDR1 is DFQATT and CDR2 is SNEGSKA (reference sequence). The CDR3 is 15 residues long. The CDR3 reads CSASTDADLYNEQFF. The CDR3 nucleotides read TGCAGTGCTTCAACTGATGCCGACTTGTACAATGAGCAGTTCTTC.